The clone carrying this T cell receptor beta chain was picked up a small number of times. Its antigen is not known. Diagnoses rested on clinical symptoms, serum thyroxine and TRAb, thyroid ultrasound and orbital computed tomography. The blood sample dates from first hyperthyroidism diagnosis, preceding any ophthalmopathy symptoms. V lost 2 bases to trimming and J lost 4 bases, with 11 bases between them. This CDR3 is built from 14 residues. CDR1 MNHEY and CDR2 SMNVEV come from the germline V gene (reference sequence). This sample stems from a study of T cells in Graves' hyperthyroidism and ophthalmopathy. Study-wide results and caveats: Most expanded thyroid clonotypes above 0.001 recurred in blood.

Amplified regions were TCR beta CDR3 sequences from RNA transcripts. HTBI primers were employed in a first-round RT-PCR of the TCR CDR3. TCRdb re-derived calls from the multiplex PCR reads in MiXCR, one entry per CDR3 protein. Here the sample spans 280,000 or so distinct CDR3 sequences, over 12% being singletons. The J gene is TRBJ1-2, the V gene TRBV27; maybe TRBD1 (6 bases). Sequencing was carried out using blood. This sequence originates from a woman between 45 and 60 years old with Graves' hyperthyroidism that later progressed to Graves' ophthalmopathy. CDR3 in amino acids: CASSLDGGIYGYTF. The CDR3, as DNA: TGTGCCAGCAGTTTAGACGGGGGCATCTATGGCTACACCTTC.